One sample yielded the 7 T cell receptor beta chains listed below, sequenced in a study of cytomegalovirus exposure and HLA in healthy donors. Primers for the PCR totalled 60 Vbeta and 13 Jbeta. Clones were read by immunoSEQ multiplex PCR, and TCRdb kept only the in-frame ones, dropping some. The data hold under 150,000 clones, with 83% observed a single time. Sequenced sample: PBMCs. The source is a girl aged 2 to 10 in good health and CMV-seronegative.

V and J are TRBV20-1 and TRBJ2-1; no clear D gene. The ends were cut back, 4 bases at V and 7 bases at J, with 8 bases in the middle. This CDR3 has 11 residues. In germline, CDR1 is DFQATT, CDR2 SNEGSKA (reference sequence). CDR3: CSANSWNEQFF. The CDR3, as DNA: TGCAGTGCTAACTCCTGGAATGAGCAGTTCTTC.

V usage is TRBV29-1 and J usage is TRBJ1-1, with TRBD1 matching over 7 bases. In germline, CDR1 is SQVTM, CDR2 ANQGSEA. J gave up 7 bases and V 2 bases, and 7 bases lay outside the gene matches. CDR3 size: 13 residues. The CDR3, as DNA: TGCAGCGTTGAAAACGTTCAGGGGGATGAAGCTTTCTTT. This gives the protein CSVENVQGDEAFF. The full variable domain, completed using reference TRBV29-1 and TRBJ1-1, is SAVISQKPSRDICQRGTSLTIQCQVDSQVTMMFWYRQQPGQSLTLIATANQGSEATYESGFVIDKFPISRPNLTFSTLTVSNMSPEDSSIYLCSVENVQGDEAFFGQGTRLTVV.

The CDR3 nucleotides are TGTGCCAGCAGCCAAGATCCGGGACAACCCGGGGAGCTGTTTTTT. This codes for CASSQDPGQPGELFF. The chain carries TRBV4-2 and TRBJ2-2; TRBD1 might be the D (6 bases). Germline loops: CDR1 LGHNA, CDR2 YNFKEQ. The V end was cut by 0 bases, the J end by 6 bases, with 11 bases between. The CDR3 runs 15 residues.

The CDR3 coding sequence is TGCAGCGTCGCGGACAGGGAGCCGGGGAGGGGGCAGTTCTTC. Translation gives CSVADREPGRGQFF. The gene calls are TRBV29-1 and TRBJ2-1; possibly TRBD1 for D (8 bases). CDR3 length equals 14 residues. Trimming removed 6 bases from V and 12 bases from J, with 24 bases in between. In germline, CDR1 is SQVTM, CDR2 ANQGSEA.

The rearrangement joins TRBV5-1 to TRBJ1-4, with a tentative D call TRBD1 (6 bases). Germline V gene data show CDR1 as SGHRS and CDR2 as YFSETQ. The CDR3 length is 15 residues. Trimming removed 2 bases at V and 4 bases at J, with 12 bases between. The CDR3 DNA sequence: TGCGCCAGCAGCTTATATAGGGGGAGTAATGAAAAACTGTTTTTT. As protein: CASSLYRGSNEKLFF.

CDR3 bases: TGTGCCAGCAGTCGTCGGCAGGGGGGAGAGACCCAGTACTTC. It codes for CASSRRQGGETQYF. The rearrangement joins TRBV2 to TRBJ2-5, with D perhaps TRBD1 (7 bases). Trimming removed 5 bases at V and 4 bases at J, with 14 bases between. Germline CDR1 and CDR2: SNHLY and FYNNEI. The CDR3 has 14 residues.

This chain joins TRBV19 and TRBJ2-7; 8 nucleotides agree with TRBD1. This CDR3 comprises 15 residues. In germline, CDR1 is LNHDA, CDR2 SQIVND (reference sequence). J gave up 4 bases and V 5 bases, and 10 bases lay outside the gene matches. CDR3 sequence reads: CASSASQGAVYEQYF. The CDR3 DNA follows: TGTGCCAGTAGTGCAAGTCAGGGGGCCGTGTACGAGCAGTACTTC.